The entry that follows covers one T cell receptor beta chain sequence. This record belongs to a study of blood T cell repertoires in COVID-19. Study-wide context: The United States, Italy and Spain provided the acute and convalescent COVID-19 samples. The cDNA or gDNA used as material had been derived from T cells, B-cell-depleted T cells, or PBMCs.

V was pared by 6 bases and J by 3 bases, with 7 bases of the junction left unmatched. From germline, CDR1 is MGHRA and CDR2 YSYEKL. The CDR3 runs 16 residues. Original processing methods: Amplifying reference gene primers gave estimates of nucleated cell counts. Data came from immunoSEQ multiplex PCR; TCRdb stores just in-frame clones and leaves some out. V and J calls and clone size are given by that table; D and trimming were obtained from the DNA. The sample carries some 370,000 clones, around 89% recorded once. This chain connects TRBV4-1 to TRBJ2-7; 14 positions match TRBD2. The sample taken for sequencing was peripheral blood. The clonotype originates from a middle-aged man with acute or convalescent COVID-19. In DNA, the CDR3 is TGCGCCAGCAGTCTGGGACTAGCGGGAGTCCTCTACGAGCAGTACTTC. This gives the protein CASSLGLAGVLYEQYF.